The rows below give T cell receptor beta chains drawn from one sample of a study of blood T cells in healthy people across ages. TCRdb used MiXCR to reprocess the 5' RACE reads, holding one entry per CDR3 protein. In the table there are fewer than 1.5 million distinct CDR3 sequences, 35% to 45% of which are singletons. Sequencing was done on a sample of blood. Receptors originate from a woman aged 18-29 years in good health. CDR3s include the opening cysteine and the closing phenylalanine or tryptophan. The order of the fields is clone size, D gene, V gene, J gene, CDR3 DNA, CDR3 protein. A D gene is named only where the DNA matches it firmly. Part of the rows lack a size; the others show once, few, many or a class for expanded clones.

.,TRBD1,TRBV10-3,TRBJ2-3,TGTGCCATCAGTGTGACCGGGACAGGGGCAGGAGATACGCAGTATTTT,CAISVTGTGAGDTQYF
few,.,TRBV29-1,TRBJ2-2,TGCAGCGTTGAAGAAGGGACATCGAATACCGGGGAGCTGTTTTTT,CSVEEGTSNTGELFF
.,TRBD2,TRBV24-1,TRBJ2-2,TGTGCCACCAGTGACCCCCCAGATCTAGCGGGAGAAACCGGGGAGCTGTTTTTT,CATSDPPDLAGETGELFF
.,TRBD2,TRBV27,TRBJ2-5,TGTGCCAGCTCTATAGGAGGGCCTAGCGGGCTTCAAGAGACCCAGTACTTC,CASSIGGPSGLQETQYF
.,.,TRBV2,TRBJ2-7,TGTGCCAGCGGGCCACCCCCTAACTACGAGCAGTACTTC,CASGPPPNYEQYF
.,.,TRBV6-5,TRBJ2-7,TGTGCCAGCAGTTGGCGGGAAGAATACGAGCAGTACTTC,CASSWREEYEQYF
.,.,TRBV6-5,TRBJ1-6,TGTGCCAGCAGTTATGGAAGGCTTCGGGGGGGTTCACCCCTCCACTTT,CASSYGRLRGGSPLHF
few,TRBD1,TRBV5-5,TRBJ2-7,TGTGCCAGCAGCTTTACCGGGACAGGGGAGTACGAGCAGTACTTC,CASSFTGTGEYEQYF
few,TRBD1,TRBV6-5,TRBJ1-5,TGTGCCAGCAGACATCATCAGGGGGCTGGTCAGCCCCAGCATTTT,CASRHHQGAGQPQHF
few,.,TRBV6-6,TRBJ2-5,TGTGCCAGCAGCCCCCGCTCCCCCCGAGAGACCCAGTACTTC,CASSPRSPRETQYF
.,.,TRBV12-3/TRBV12-4,TRBJ2-3,TGTGCCAGCAGTTTAAGCCTAACCACAGATGCGCAATATTTT,CASSLSLTTDAQYF
few,TRBD2,TRBV5-1,TRBJ2-3,TGCGCCAGCAGCTTGGTGGCTAGCGGACCACAAGATACGCAGTATTTT,CASSLVASGPQDTQYF
.,TRBD1,TRBV9,TRBJ1-2,TGTGCCAGCAGCGTAGGAGGGGACAGCTCCTATGGCTACACCTTC,CASSVGGDSSYGYTF